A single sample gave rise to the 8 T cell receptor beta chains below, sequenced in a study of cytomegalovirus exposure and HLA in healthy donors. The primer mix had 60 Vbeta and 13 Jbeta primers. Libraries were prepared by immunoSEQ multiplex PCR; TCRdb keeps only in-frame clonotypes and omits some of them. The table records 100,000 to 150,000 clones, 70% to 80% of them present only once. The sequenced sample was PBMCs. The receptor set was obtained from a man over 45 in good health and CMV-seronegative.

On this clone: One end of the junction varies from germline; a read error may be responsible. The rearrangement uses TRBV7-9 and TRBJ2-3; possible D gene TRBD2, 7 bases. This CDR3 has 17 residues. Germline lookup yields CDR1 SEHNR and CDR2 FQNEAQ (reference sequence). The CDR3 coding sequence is TGTTCCAGCAGCTTAGCTGGGGGGGGCGGTGGCACAGATACGCAGTATTTT. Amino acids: CSSSLAGGGGGTDTQYF.

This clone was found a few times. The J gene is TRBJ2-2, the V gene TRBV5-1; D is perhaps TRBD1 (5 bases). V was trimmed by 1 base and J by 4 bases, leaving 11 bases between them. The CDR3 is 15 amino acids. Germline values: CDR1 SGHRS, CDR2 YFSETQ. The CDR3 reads CASSLLVRGTGELFF. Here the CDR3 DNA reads TGCGCCAGCAGCTTGTTGGTAAGGGGCACCGGGGAGCTGTTTTTT. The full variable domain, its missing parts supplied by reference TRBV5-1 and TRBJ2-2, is KAGVTQTPRYLIKTRGQQVTLSCSPISGHRSVSWYQQTPGQGLQFLFEYFSETQRNKGNFPGRFSGRQFSNSRSEMNVSTLELGDSALYLCASSLLVRGTGELFFGEGSRLTVL.

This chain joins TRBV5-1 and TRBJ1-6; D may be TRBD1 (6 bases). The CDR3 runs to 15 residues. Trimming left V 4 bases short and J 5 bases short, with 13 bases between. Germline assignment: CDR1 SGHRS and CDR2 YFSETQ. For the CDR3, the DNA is TGCGCCAGCAGCGGAAACCAGGGGAATAATTCACCCCTCCACTTT. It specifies CASSGNQGNNSPLHF.

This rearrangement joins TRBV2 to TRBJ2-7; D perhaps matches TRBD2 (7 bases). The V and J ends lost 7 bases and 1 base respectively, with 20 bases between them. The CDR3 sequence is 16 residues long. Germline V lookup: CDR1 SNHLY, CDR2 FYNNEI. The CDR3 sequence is CASKGGAGRMSYEQYV. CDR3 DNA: TGTGCCAGCAAGGGGGGAGCGGGACGCATGTCCTACGAGCAGTACGTC.

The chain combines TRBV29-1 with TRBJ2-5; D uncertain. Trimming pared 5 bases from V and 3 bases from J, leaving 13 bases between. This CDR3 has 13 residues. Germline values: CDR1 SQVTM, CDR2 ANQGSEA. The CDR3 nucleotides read TGCAGCGTTATAAAGACTCTCAAAGAGACCCAGTACTTC. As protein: CSVIKTLKETQYF.

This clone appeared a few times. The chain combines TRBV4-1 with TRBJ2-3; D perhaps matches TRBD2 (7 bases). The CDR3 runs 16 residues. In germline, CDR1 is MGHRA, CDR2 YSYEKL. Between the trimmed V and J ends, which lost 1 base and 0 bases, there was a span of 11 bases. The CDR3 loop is CASSQVEGGSTDTQYF. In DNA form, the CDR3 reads TGCGCCAGCAGCCAAGTAGAGGGGGGGAGCACAGATACGCAGTATTTT.

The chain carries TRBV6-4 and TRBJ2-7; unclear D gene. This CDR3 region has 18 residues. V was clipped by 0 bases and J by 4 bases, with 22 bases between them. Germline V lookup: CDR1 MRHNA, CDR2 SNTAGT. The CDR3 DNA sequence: TGTGCCAGCAGTGACTCGAATTTTTCCTGTCAGGCCAAGTACGAGCAGTACGTC. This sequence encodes CASSDSNFSCQAKYEQYV.

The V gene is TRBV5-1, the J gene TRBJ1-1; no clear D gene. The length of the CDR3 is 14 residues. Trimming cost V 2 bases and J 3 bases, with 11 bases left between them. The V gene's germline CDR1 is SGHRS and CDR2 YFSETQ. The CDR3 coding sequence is TGCGCCAGCAGCTTTGAAGGTCGGGACACTGAAGCTTTCTTT. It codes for CASSFEGRDTEAFF.